The clone carrying this T cell receptor (beta chain) was picked up a small number of times. Its antigen remains unknown. The sequenced template was cDNA made from the entire isolated RNA. Profiling relied on immunoSEQ multiplex PCR, and the TCRdb table lists in-frame clones only, not all of them. The sample shows 130,000 to 150,000 clones, about 51% of them seen only once. The data derive from a study of beta chain features in type 1 diabetes. The study's findings and limits: PCR could preferentially amplify shorter templates, alike in patients and controls.

The CDR3 runs to 15 residues. The germline V gene encodes CDR1 LNHDA and CDR2 SQIVND (reference sequence). V trimming: 4 bases; J trimming: 1 base; junction bases outside the gene matches: 4. The source material was Tregs from blood. The chain joins TRBV19 to TRBJ1-1; 9 nucleotides align to TRBD1. This TCR was recovered from a man aged 18 to 29 in good health. CDR3 loop: CASSNRGLENTEAFF. CDR3 in DNA: TGTGCCAGTAGTAACAGGGGGCTGGAGAACACTGAAGCTTTCTTT.